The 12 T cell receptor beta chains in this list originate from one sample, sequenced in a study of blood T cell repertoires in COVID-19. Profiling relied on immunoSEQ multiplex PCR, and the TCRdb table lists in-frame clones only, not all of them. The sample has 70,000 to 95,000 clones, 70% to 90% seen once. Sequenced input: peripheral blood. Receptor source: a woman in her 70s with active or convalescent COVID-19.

The DNA of the CDR3 is TGTGCCAGCAGCTTGGGGAACAGGGGAACTGCTGAAGCTTTCTTT. It encodes CASSLGNRGTAEAFF. The chain uses TRBV5-4 and TRBJ1-1, with 7 bases aligning to TRBD1. The CDR3 loop spans 15 amino acids. V shed 0 bases and J 6 bases; nucleotides not matched to a gene: 8. Germline lookup yields CDR1 SGHNT and CDR2 YYREEE (reference sequence).

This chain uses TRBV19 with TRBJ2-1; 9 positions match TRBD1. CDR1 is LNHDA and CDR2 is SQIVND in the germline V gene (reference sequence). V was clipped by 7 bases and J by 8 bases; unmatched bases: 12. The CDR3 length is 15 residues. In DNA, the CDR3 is TGTGCCAGTACTATCCGGGACAGGGCCAAGGATGAGCAGTTCTTC. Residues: CASTIRDRAKDEQFF.

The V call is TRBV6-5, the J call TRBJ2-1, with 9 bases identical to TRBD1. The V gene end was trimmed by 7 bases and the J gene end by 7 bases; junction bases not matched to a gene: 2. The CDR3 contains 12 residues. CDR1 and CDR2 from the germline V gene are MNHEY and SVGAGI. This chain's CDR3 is CASTGQGNEQFF. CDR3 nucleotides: TGTGCCAGCACCGGACAGGGGAATGAGCAGTTCTTC.

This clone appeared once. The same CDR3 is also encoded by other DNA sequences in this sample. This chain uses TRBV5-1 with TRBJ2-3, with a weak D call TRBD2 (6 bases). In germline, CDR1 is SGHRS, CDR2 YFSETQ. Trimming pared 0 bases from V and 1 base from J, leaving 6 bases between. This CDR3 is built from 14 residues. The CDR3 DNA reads TGCGCCAGCAGCTTGGTAGCGGGCACAGATACGCAGTATTTT. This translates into CASSLVAGTDTQYF.

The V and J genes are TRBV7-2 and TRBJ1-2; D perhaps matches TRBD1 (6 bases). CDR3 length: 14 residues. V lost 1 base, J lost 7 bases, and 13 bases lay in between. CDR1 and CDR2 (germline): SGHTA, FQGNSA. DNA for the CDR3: TGTGCCAGCAGCTTAGGAGCAGGGGCGAGTGGCTACACCTTC. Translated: CASSLGAGASGYTF.

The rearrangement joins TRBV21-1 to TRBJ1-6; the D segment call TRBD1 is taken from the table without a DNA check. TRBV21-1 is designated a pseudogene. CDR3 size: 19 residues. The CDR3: CASSITFIRQGAINSPLHF. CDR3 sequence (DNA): TGTGCCAGCAGTATAACCTTTATCCGACAGGGGGCGATCAATTCACCCCTCCACTTT.

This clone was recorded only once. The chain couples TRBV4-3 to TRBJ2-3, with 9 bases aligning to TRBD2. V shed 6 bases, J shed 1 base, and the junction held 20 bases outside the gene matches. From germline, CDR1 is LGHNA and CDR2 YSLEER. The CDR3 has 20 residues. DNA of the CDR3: TGCGCCAGCAGTCTTAATCCGGCTAGCGGGACCCTTAAACGCACAGATACGCAGTATTTT. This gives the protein CASSLNPASGTLKRTDTQYF.

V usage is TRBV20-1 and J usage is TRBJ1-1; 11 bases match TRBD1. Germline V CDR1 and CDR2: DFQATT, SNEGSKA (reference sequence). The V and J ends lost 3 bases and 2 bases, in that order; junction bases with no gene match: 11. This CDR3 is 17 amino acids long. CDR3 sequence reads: CSASVYGTGGGNTEAFF. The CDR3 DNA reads TGCAGTGCTAGTGTCTACGGGACAGGGGGTGGAAACACTGAAGCTTTCTTT.

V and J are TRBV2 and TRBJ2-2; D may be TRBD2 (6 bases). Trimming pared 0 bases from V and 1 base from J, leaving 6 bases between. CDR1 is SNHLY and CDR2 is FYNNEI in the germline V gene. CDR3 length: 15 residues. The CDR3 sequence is CASSEAGGNTGELFF. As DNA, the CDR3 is TGTGCCAGCAGTGAAGCGGGGGGGAACACCGGGGAGCTGTTTTTT. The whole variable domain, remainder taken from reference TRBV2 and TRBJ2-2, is EPEVTQTPSHQVTQMGQEVILRCVPISNHLYFYWYRQILGQKVEFLVSFYNNEISEKSEIFDDQFSVERPDGSNFTLKIRSTKLEDSAMYFCASSEAGGNTGELFFGEGSRLTVL.

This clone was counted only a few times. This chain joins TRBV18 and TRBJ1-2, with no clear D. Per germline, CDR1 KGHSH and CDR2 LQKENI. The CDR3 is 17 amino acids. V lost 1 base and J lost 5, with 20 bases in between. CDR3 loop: CASSPQANRGSGYGYTF. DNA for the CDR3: TGTGCCAGCTCACCACAAGCTAACCGGGGTTCGGGTTATGGCTACACCTTC.

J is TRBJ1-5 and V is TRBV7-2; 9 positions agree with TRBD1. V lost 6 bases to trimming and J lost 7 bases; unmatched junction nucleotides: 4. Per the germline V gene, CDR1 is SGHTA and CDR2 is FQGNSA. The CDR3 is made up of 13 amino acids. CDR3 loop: CASSWDRDQPQHF. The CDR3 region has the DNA TGTGCCAGCAGTTGGGACAGGGACCAGCCCCAGCATTTT. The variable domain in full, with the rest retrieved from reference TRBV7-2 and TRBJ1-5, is GAGVSQSPSNKVTEKGKDVELRCDPISGHTALYWYRQSLGQGLEFLIYFQGNSAPDKSGLPSDRFSAERTGGSVSTLTIQRTQQEDSAVYLCASSWDRDQPQHFGDGTRLSIL.

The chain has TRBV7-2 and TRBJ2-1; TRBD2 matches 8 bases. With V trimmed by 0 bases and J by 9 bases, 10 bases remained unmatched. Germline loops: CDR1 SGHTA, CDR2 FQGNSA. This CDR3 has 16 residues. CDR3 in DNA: TGTGCCAGCAGCTTAGCCCGTGGCGGGGGGTCTGGTGAGCAGTTCTTC. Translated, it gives CASSLARGGGSGEQFF. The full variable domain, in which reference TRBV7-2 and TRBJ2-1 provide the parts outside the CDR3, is GAGVSQSPSNKVTEKGKDVELRCDPISGHTALYWYRQSLGQGLEFLIYFQGNSAPDKSGLPSDRFSAERTGGSVSTLTIQRTQQEDSAVYLCASSLARGGGSGEQFFGPGTRLTVL.